This T cell receptor (beta chain) was captured in a study of CD8 T cells in Susac syndrome. Across the study: Among the Susac syndrome patients sequenced, 5 or 6 had active disease and roughly eight were in remission.

RNA amounts of roughly 0.5 to 1 ug underwent reverse transcription with random hexamers. Multiplex PCR with immunoSEQ amplified the TCR beta CDR3 across 54 Vbeta and 13 Jbeta. TCRdb re-called the immunoSEQ multiplex PCR reads through MiXCR, storing one row per CDR3 protein. The table shows about 120,000 distinct CDR3 sequences, with 85% to 95% occurring only once. With V trimmed by 6 bases and J by 6 bases, 8 bases remained unmatched. From germline, CDR1 is DFQATT and CDR2 SNEGSKA (reference sequence). The CDR3 spans 14 residues. V and J are TRBV20-1 and TRBJ1-5; TRBD1 matches at 10 bases. What was sequenced was CD8+ T cells from PBMCs. This clonotype was obtained from a human donor with Susac syndrome. CDR3 protein: CSAVEGQGSQPQHF. The CDR3 DNA is TGCAGTGCCGTCGAGGGACAGGGGTCTCAGCCCCAGCATTTT.